This TCR beta chain is drawn from a study of cytomegalovirus exposure and HLA in healthy donors (dated by TCRdb to the late 2010s). Regarding the research as a whole: An earlier analysis of several hundred of the donors reported 250 to 300 Gb of sequence data and 117 million unique TCR beta sequences from 150 million to 200 million T cells. Among the approximately 420 genotyped donors, approximately 77% belonged to the genetic ancestry cluster associated with self-reported Caucasian donors. Roughly 300 gigabases of sequencing data and 70 million to 100 million unique TCR sequences made up an early release that covered nearly 650 HLA-typed donors. The T cell repertoires of about 700 subjects were profiled by immunosequencing and related to cytomegalovirus serostatus. The number of typed donors differed by locus: roughly 629-640 for A, B, C, DRB1 and DQB1; approximately 540 for DQA1; over 600 for DPA1; and roughly 470 for DPB1. The study was designed to test whether signatures of past pathogen exposure could be identified by cataloging public T cell receptors. Both class I and class II loci were covered by HLA typing, at four-digit resolution. A later analysis re-examined previously published TCR beta repertoires from more than 550 donors and added high-resolution HLA genotyping to investigate patterns of TCR occurrence. In a later genetic analysis, genome-wide SNP genotypes for about three fifths of the roughly 670 donors were used, and that subset was treated as a discovery cohort. In the later analysis, no new phenotypic data were used to find candidate immune exposures; instead, reliance was placed on TCR beta sequences and their occurrence across donors. On average, around 200,000 unique TCR beta nucleotide sequences were sequenced per donor among about 400 genotyped donors of the cohort, with around 19% of those sequences being non-productive. Every repertoire in the discovery cohort had been generated on one and the same sequencing platform. Roughly five DR-DQ haplotypes were handled as single units for association and clustering, since linkage in the cohort was strong. To decide whether each TCR beta V gene segment behaved as functional or pseudogenic, an earlier analysis of 587 of the donors relied on high-throughput TCR beta sequencing. Besides the first cohort of 550 to 750 subjects, a separate validation cohort made up of roughly 120 different subjects was used. To predict cytomegalovirus infection status, the study brought together high-throughput TCR immunosequencing, statistical association of individual TCRs with disease status, and machine learning. Donor age, sex, ethnicity and CMV serostatus were collected together with the repertoire data. On the study overall, not on this receptor specifically: A further reported finding was that TCR beta sequences accurately predicted the HLA-A and HLA-B alleles for most subjects in the first cohort. An association between a missense DCLRE1C variant and V-gene and J-gene trimming of TCR beta chains was found in a later genetic analysis and replicated in an independent cohort. The authors suggested that the approach could potentially be extended to other disease states and immunological phenotypes. Several of the top co-occurrence clusters appeared to be linked to parvovirus B19, influenza, CMV and Epstein-Barr virus, according to a later analysis. This cohort had only TCR beta chains sequenced, and the lack of alpha or paired-chain data limited which features could be detected. The earlier analysis of a few hundred of the donors excluded 15 to 20 rarely observed V segments, including chromosome 9 orphons, because counts were too low. For the cohort, immune exposure information was limited to CMV serostatus. A cluster of highly shared sequence variants was judged likely to be a technical artifact of the sequencing pipeline. A few of the identified cytomegalovirus-associated TCR beta chains were confirmed in vitro to be specific for cytomegalovirus antigens. Some IMGT-functional V segments, including TRBV6-2 and TRBV6-3, could not be distinguished by the 87-base-pair reads and were therefore excluded. In an earlier analysis of 587 of the donors, most TCR beta V segments appeared in productive rearrangements about 87% or about 30% of the time, broadly matching IMGT annotations. HLA typing was unavailable for some donors at each locus, so association tests used only the typed subset. Most TCR sequences were seen in very few donors, while some public TCRs were found in many individuals. A later analysis found that TCR association rates varied across HLA loci, with DRB1 alleles showing the most associated TCRs and HLA-C alleles the fewest. The study listed 150 to 200 TCR beta chains as associated with cytomegalovirus. The presence/absence analyses assumed that sequencing depth was roughly uniform across donors, and that assumption may not be true. In both the original and validation cohorts, the classifier was reported to diagnose cytomegalovirus status with high specificity and sensitivity. When HLA alleles, especially DR and DQ, strongly co-occurred, TCR associations were difficult to assign to individual alleles. Correlated functional status among segregating V segments might reflect linkage disequilibrium, but an unknown experimental factor could not be ruled out. In a later genetic analysis, fewer N-insertions in productive TCRs were reported among donors in an Asian-associated ancestry cluster than the roughly 700-donor mean. A later analysis associated about 17,000 TCR beta sequences with specific HLA alleles at a false discovery rate of 0.05. According to a later analysis, most CMV-associated TCR beta chains appeared to be HLA-restricted, and the HLA associations seemed to be driven largely by CMV exposure. In a later analysis, HLA-associated TCR beta chains were found to be more clonally expanded and to have lower generation probabilities than equally common non-associated chains.

The cohort comprised some 730 healthy bone marrow donors. At the time of sampling, every cohort member was nominally healthy, though immune exposures that went unrecorded were likely present. The donor was CMV seronegative and belonged to the group of 352 seronegative cohort members. Each donor provided a peripheral blood sample, and peripheral blood mononuclear cells were used for TCR beta sequencing. The Qiagen DNeasy Blood Extraction Kit was used to extract genomic DNA from the blood cell samples. Receptor amplification or capture employed the immunoSEQ multiplex PCR assay. A mixture of 60 forward primers for TCR Vbeta segments and 13 reverse primers for TCR Jbeta segments was used in the multiplex PCR. The CDR3 region of rearranged TCR beta genes was amplified from genomic DNA by a multiplex PCR assay. The Illumina HiSeq System was used to sequence the amplified TCR beta libraries as 87-base-pair reads. Per the source publication's procedure: A later analysis tallied some 79 million unique TCR beta chains across the 666 repertoires, and roughly 11 million of those chains were shared by two or more donors. Raw reads were error-corrected and collapsed into unique sequences with a nearest-neighbor algorithm that merged closely related sequences to remove PCR and sequencing errors. Alignment of CDR3 sequences to IMGT reference sequences was used to assign V, D and J gene segments. For a sequence to be retained, a match of at least six nucleotides was required to both a V gene segment and a J gene segment. Rearrangements were called productive when the CDR3 lacked stop codons and stayed in frame with V and J; all others were non-productive. CDR3 was defined by IMGT convention, running from the second conserved V-encoded cysteine to the conserved J-encoded phenylalanine. Sequences without an unambiguous match to a single V gene segment were excluded from the earlier analysis of approximately 600 of the donors. An earlier analysis of 500 to 600 of the donors classified V segments as functional when productive rearrangements were above 56.7% and as segregating when the standard deviation between donors was above 5%. A statistical classification framework was developed to diagnose cytomegalovirus status using the catalog of TCR beta chain sequences. A later analysis assigned V and J genes by comparing TCR nucleotide sequences with IMGT/GENE-DB human TR gene sequences. A later analysis assigned CDR3 sequences and most-parsimonious VDJ recombination scenarios with the TCRdist pipeline. In a later analysis, each TCR beta chain was defined by its CDR3 amino acid sequence together with its V-gene family, and reads lacking a unique V-gene family were excluded. In a later analysis, approximately 590 highly shared, low-generation-probability nucleotide sequences were removed to address suspected cross-contamination and a sequencing artifact. In a later analysis, a clonal expansion index was calculated for each public chain from normalized within-repertoire ranks of inferred template counts. A later analysis computed generation probabilities with a VDJ recombination model fitted to out-of-frame rearrangements, and checked the results against IGoR. In a later analysis, hypergeometric tests were used to score TCR-TCR, TCR-HLA and TCR-CMV co-occurrence, with a repertoire-size bias correction applied to TCR pairs. A later analysis estimated false discovery rates by permuting HLA or CMV assignments 20 times. In a later analysis, co-occurring TCRs were grouped with DBSCAN, and TCRdist sequence similarity was added when clustering was performed within HLA-allele-positive subsets. Co-occurrence clustering excluded repertoires with fewer than 30,000 or more than 120,000 public chains, plus five with anomalous nucleotide sharing. In TCRdb, the immuneACCESS table is reduced to in-frame sequences with V and J assigned. These tables do not hold every clone; where another copy was compared, an unresolved V gene accounts for under half, and the others remain unexplained. The V and J calls and clone size were taken over from that table, and D and trimming were inferred from the DNA. A total of 150,000 or so clones appear in this sample, roughly 81% of them only once. Jointly, the top ten make up 1.5% to 2% of the sample.

To note about this clone: Which antigen it targets is not known. No much larger clone exists at a distance of one base, and base qualities are not known.

V sheds 3 bases and J sheds 5 bases, leaving 8 bases between their ends. The CDR3 covers 12 residues, taking in both the cysteine and the phenylalanine. The DNA shown is the 36-base CDR3, in frame from base 1. CDR1 and CDR2 are read off the germline V gene (reference sequence) as LNHNV and YYDKDF. The source is a female donor in good health and CMV-seronegative. This sequence uses TRBV15 and TRBJ2-7, with TRBD1 perhaps the D gene, on 6 matching bases. Sequences were obtained from PBMCs. In nucleotide form, the sequence is TGTGCCACCAGCAGCTACAGGGACGAGCAGTACTTC. It specifies CATSSYRDEQYF.